The clone carrying this TCR beta chain was detected only a few times. Antigen unknown. This entry belongs to a study of T cells in Graves' hyperthyroidism and ophthalmopathy. General study results and limits: Blood held most thyroid clonotypes expanded above 0.001 frequency.

It was RNA transcripts that yielded the amplified TCR beta CDR3 regions. In the first-round RT-PCR of the TCR CDR3, the HTBI primer set was used. TCRdb re-called the multiplex PCR reads with MiXCR, one entry per CDR3 protein. This table has around 350,000 distinct CDR3 sequences, about 14% appearing once. Disease lasting under 3 months, a NOSPECS grade of at least 4, and a Clinical Activity Score of at least 3 were features of the ophthalmopathy patients. Fresh 10 ml peripheral blood yielded PBMCs. Sequenced input: blood. The TCR originated in a woman aged 25 to 39 with Graves' ophthalmopathy.

The chain's CDR3 is CASIISSGNTIYF. CDR3 nucleotide sequence: TGTGCCAGCATAATTAGCTCTGGAAACACCATATATTTT. V usage is TRBV2 and J usage is TRBJ1-3, with no clear D. This CDR3 region has 13 residues. Germline CDR1 reads SNHLY; CDR2 reads FYNNEI. The V end lost 7 bases, the J end lost 0 bases, and 7 bases lay between the germline ends.